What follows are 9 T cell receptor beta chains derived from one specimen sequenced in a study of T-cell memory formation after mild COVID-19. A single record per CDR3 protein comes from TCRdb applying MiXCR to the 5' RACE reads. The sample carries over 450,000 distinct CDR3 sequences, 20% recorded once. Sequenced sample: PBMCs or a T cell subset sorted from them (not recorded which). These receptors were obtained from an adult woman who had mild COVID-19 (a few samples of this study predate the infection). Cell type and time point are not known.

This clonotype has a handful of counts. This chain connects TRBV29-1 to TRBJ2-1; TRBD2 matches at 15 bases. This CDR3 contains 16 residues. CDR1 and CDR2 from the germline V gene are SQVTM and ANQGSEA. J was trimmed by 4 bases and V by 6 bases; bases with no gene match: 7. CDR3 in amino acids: CSVGGTSGRPYNEQFF. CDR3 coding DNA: TGCAGCGTGGGGGGGACTAGCGGGAGGCCATACAATGAGCAGTTCTTC.

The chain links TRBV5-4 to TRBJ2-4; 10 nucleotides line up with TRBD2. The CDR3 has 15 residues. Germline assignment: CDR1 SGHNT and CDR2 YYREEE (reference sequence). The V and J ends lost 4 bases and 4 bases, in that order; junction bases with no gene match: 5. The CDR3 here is CASSDASGGKNIQYF. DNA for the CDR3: TGTGCCAGCAGCGACGCTAGCGGGGGAAAAAACATTCAGTACTTC.

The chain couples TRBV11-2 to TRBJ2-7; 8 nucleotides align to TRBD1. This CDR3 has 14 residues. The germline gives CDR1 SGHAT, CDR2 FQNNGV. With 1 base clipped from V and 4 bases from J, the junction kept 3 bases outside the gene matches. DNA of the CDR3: TGTGCCAGCAGCTTAGCGGACAGGGATTACGAGCAGTACTTC. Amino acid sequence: CASSLADRDYEQYF.

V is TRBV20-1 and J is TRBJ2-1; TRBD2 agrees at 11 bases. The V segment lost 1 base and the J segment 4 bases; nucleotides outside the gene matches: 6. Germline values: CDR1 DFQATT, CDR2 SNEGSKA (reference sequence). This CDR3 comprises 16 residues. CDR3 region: CSARALAGGRYNEQFF. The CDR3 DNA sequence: TGCAGTGCTAGAGCGTTAGCGGGAGGGCGGTACAATGAGCAGTTCTTC.

In nucleotides, the CDR3 is TGTGCCAGCAGCTCCTCGGACACTGAAGCTTTCTTT. Protein product: CASSSSDTEAFF. The chain links TRBV7-9 to TRBJ1-1; D remains ambiguous. Germline V gene sequence: CDR1 SEHNR, CDR2 FQNEAQ (reference sequence). This CDR3 has 12 amino acids. Trimming cost V 4 bases and J 3 bases, with 6 bases left between them.

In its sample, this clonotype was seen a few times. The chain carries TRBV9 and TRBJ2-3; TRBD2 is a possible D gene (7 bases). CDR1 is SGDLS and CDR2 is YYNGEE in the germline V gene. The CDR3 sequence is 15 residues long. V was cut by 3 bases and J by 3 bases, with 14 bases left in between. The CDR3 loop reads CASSDPGGGTDTQYF. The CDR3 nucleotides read TGTGCCAGCAGCGACCCGGGGGGCGGTACAGATACGCAGTATTTT.

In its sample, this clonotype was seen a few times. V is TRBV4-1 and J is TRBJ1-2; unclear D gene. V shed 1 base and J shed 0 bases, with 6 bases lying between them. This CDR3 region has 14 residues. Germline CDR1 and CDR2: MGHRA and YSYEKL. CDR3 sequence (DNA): TGCGCCAGCAGCCAAGTCGACGCTAACTATGGCTACACCTTC. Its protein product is CASSQVDANYGYTF.

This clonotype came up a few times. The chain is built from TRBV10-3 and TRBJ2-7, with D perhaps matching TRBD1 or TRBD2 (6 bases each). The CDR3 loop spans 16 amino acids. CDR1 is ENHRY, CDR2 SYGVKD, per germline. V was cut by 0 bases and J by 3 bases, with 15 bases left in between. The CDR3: CAISESGGHLVYEQYF. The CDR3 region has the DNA TGTGCCATCAGTGAGTCGGGGGGACACCTAGTCTACGAGCAGTACTTC.

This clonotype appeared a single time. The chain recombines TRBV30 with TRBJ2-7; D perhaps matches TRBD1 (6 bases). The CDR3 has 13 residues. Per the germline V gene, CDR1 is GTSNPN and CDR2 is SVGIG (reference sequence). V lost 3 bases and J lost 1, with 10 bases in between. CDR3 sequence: CAWRTGMSYEQYF. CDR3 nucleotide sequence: TGTGCCTGGAGAACAGGGATGTCCTACGAGCAGTACTTC.